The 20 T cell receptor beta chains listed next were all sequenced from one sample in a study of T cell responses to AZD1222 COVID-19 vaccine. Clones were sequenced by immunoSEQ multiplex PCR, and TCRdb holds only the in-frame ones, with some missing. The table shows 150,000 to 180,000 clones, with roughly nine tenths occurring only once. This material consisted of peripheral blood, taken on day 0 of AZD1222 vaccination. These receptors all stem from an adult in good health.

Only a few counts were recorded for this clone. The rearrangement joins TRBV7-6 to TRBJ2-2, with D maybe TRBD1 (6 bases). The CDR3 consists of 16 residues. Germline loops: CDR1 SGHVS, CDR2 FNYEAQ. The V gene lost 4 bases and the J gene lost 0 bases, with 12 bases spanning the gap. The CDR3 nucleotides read TGTGCCAGCAGCTCCCGAAACAGGGCGAACACCGGGGAGCTGTTTTTT. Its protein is CASSSRNRANTGELFF.

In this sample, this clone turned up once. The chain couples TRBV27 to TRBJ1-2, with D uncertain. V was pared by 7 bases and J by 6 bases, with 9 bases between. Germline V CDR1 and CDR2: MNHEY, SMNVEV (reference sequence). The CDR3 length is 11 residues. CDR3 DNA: TGTGCCAGCAAGAGGGATGATGGCTACACCTTC. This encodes CASKRDDGYTF.

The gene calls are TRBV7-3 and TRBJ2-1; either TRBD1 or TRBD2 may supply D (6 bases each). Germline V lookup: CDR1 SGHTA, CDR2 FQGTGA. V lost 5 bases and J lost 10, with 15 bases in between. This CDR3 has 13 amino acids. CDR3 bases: TGTGCCAGCAGCCCTGGGGGGCCAAGGGAGCAGTTCTTC. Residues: CASSPGGPREQFF.

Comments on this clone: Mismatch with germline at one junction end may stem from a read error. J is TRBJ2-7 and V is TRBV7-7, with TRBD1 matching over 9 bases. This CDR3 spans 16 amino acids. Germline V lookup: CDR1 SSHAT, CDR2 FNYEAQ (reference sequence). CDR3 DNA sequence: TGTGCTAGCAGCTTAGTTGCCGGGACAGGGCTGAGCGAGCAGTACTTC. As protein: CASSLVAGTGLSEQYF.

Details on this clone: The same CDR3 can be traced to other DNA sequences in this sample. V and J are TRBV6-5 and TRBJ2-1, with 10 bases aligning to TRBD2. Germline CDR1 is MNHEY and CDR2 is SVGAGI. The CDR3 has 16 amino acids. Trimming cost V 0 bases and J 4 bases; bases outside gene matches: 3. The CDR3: CASSYSLAGVYNEQFF. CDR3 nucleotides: TGTGCCAGCAGTTACTCGCTAGCGGGGGTGTACAATGAGCAGTTCTTC.

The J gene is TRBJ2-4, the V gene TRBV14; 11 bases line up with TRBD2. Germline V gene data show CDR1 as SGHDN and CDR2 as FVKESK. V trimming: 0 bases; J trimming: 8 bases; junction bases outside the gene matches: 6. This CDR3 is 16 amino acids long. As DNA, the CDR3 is TGTGCCAGCAGCCAAGATGAACTAGCGGGAGTCGACATTCAGTACTTC. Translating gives CASSQDELAGVDIQYF.

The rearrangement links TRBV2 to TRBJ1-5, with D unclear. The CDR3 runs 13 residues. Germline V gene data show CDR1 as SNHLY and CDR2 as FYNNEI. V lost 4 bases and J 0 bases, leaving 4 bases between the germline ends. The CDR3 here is CASSGGSNQPQHF. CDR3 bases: TGTGCCAGCAGTGGAGGTAGCAATCAGCCCCAGCATTTT. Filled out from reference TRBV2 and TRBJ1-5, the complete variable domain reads EPEVTQTPSHQVTQMGQEVILRCVPISNHLYFYWYRQILGQKVEFLVSFYNNEISEKSEIFDDQFSVERPDGSNFTLKIRSTKLEDSAMYFCASSGGSNQPQHFGDGTRLSIL.

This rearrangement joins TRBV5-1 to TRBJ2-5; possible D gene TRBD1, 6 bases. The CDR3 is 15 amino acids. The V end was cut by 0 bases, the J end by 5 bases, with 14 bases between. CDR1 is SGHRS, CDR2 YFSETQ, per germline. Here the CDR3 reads CASSLAGQSGETQYF. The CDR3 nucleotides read TGCGCCAGCAGCTTGGCTGGACAGTCCGGGGAGACCCAGTACTTC.

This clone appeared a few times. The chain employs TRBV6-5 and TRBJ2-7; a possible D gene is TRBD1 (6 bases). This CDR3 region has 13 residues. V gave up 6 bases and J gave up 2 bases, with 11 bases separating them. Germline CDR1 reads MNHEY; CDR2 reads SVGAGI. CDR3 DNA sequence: TGTGCCAGCAGACGGGACAATACCTACGAGCAGTACTTC. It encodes CASRRDNTYEQYF.

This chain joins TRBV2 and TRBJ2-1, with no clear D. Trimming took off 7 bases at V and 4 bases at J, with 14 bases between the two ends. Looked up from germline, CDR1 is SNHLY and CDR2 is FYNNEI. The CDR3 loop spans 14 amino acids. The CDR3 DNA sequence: TGTGCCAGCACCGACTCACATCAATACAATGAGCAGTTCTTC. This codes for CASTDSHQYNEQFF.

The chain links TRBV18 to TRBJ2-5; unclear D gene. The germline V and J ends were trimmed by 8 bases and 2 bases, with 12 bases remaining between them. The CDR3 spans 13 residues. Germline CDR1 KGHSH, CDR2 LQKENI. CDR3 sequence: CASAKAVQETQYF. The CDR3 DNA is TGTGCCAGCGCCAAGGCTGTTCAAGAGACCCAGTACTTC.

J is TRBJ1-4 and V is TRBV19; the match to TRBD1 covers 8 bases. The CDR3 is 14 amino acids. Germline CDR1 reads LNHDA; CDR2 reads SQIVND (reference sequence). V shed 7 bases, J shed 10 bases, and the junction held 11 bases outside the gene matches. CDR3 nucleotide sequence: TGTGCCAGTACGCAGGCAGGGGGCGTTCGAAAACTGTTTTTT. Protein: CASTQAGGVRKLFF. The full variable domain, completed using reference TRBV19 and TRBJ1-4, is DGGITQSPKYLFRKEGQNVTLSCEQNLNHDAMYWYRQDPGQGLRLIYYSQIVNDFQKGDIAEGYSVSREKKESFPLTVTSAQKNPTAFYLCASTQAGGVRKLFFGSGTQLSVL.

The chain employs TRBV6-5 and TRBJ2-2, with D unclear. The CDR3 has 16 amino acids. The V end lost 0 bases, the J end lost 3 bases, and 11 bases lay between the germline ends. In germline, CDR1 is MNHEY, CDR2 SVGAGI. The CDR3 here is CASSYSSGRHTGELFF. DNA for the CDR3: TGTGCCAGCAGTTACTCGTCAGGACGGCACACCGGGGAGCTGTTTTTT.

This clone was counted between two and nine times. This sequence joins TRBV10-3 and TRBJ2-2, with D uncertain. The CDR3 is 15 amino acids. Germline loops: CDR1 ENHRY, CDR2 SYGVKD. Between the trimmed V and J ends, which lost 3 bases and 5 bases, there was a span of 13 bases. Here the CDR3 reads CAISEPGIRTGELFF. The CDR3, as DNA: TGTGCCATCAGTGAACCAGGTATCCGTACCGGGGAGCTGTTTTTT.

CDR3 nucleotides: TGTGCCAGTATTGCAGGGTATGGCGGCTACACCTTC. Residues: CASIAGYGGYTF. The chain has TRBV19 and TRBJ1-2; weak D call: TRBD1 (5 bases). This CDR3 region has 12 residues. Trimming shortened V by 7 bases and J by 8 bases, and 14 bases separated the two germline ends. The germline V gene encodes CDR1 LNHDA and CDR2 SQIVND (reference sequence).

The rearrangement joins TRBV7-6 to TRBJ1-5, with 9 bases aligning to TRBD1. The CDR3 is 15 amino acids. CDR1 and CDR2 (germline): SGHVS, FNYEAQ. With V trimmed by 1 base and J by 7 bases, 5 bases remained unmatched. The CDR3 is CASSLGTGERQPQHF. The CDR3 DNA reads TGTGCCAGCAGCTTAGGGACAGGGGAACGGCAGCCCCAGCATTTT.

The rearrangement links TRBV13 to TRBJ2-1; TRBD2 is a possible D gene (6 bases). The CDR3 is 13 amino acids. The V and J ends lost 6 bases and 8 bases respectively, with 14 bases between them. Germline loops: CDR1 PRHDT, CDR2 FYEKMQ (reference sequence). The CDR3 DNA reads TGTGCCAGCAGTAGGAGGGACCGGTATGAGCAGTTCTTC. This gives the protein CASSRRDRYEQFF.

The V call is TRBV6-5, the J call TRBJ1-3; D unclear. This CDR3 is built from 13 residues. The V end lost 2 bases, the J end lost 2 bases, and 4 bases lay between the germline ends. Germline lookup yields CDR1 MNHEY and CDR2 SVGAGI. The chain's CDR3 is CASSYNPGNTIYF. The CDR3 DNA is TGTGCCAGCAGTTACAACCCTGGAAACACCATATATTTT.

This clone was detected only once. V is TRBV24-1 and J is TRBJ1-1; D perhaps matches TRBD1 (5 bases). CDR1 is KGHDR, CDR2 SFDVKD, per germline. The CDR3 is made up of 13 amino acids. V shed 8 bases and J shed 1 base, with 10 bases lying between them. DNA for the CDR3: TGTGCCACCAAGGGACCAAAGAACACTGAAGCTTTCTTT. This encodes CATKGPKNTEAFF.

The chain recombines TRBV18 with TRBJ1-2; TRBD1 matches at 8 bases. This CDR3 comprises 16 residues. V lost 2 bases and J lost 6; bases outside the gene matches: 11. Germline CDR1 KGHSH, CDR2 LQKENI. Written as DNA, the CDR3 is TGTGCCAGCTCACCAGCCAGGGTCCAGGGGGCGAATGGCTACACCTTC. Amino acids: CASSPARVQGANGYTF.